This TCR beta chain was profiled in a study of a mutant IDH1 vaccine in newly diagnosed glioma. Time point defined: baseline, week 1 (first vaccination visit). The treatment is: pre-vaccination baseline after standard-of-care therapy. The CDR3 sequence is 14 residues long. Germline-derived CDR1 and CDR2 are SEHNR and FQNEAQ (reference sequence). V was shortened by 1 base and J by 1 base, with 7 bases between the two germline ends. Assay: immunoSEQ multiplex PCR; the TCRdb copy retains only in-frame clones and omits some. The sample shows about 68,000 clones, approximately 85% of them seen only once. This specimen was PBMCs, taken from a glioma patient treated with radiotherapy, temozolomide or both. The gene calls are TRBV7-9 and TRBJ1-1; no definite D call. The origin of this receptor is a man aged 50-59 years with glioma. In DNA form, the CDR3 reads TGTGCCAGCAGCTTAGTACTCCCGAACACTGAAGCTTTCTTT. This encodes CASSLVLPNTEAFF. Together with reference TRBV7-9 and TRBJ1-1, the CDR3 gives the full variable domain: DTGVSQNPRHKITKRGQNVTFRCDPISEHNRLYWYRQTLGQGPEFLTYFQNEAQLEKSRLLSDRFSAERPKGSFSTLEIQRTEQGDSAMYLCASSLVLPNTEAFFGQGTRLTVV.